These 22 T cell receptor beta chains were all obtained from the same sample, sequenced in a study of blood T cell repertoires in COVID-19. This table comes from immunoSEQ multiplex PCR, and its TCRdb copy is limited to in-frame clones, with some not included. The profile shows around 80,000 clones, around nine tenths of them singletons. The sample consisted of peripheral blood. The source of these receptors is an elderly man with active or convalescent COVID-19.

The V gene is TRBV18, the J gene TRBJ2-3; TRBD2 matches at 12 bases. This CDR3 has 16 residues. Trimming cost V 3 bases and J 5 bases; bases outside gene matches: 6. Germline-derived CDR1 and CDR2 are KGHSH and LQKENI. The CDR3 protein is CASSPRLAGVQDTQYF. In nucleotides, the CDR3 is TGTGCCAGCTCACCTCGACTAGCGGGGGTCCAAGATACGCAGTATTTT.

This chain links TRBV6-5 with TRBJ2-1, with 9 nucleotides matching TRBD2. The CDR3 length is 16 residues. The germline V gene has CDR1 MNHEY and CDR2 SVGAGI. The V segment lost 0 bases and the J segment 4 bases; nucleotides outside the gene matches: 4. The CDR3 reads CASSYSASGAYNEQFF. The CDR3 nucleotides read TGTGCCAGCAGTTACTCCGCTAGCGGGGCTTACAATGAGCAGTTCTTC.

J is TRBJ1-6 and V is TRBV5-1; possibly TRBD1 for D (5 bases). V lost 0 bases and J lost 10, with 8 bases in between. The CDR3 spans 13 residues. Germline V CDR1 and CDR2: SGHRS, YFSETQ. CDR3 amino acids: CASSLAGGSPLHF. CDR3 bases: TGCGCCAGCAGCTTGGCCGGGGGGTCACCCCTCCACTTT.

The chain links TRBV6-5 to TRBJ2-1; D is unresolved. The CDR3 has 12 residues. The ends were cut back, 8 bases at V and 9 bases at J, with 14 bases in the middle. Germline V lookup: CDR1 MNHEY, CDR2 SVGAGI. The CDR3 sequence is CASGTDGGEQFF. DNA for the CDR3: TGTGCCAGCGGAACAGACGGTGGTGAGCAGTTCTTC.

The chain links TRBV10-2 to TRBJ2-7; D is possibly TRBD1 (5 bases). Deletions cut 2 bases from V and 6 bases from J, with 8 bases between. The CDR3 runs 12 residues. Germline-derived CDR1 and CDR2 are WSHSY and SAAADI. CDR3 bases: TGCGCCAGCAGTGAGCAGGGCACCGAGCAGTACGTC. Translating it yields CASSEQGTEQYV.

This chain connects TRBV10-1 to TRBJ2-7; tentatively, D is TRBD1 (6 bases). Germline CDR1 and CDR2: WNHNN and SYGVQD (reference sequence). The CDR3 sequence is 15 residues long. V was pared by 2 bases and J by 0 bases, with 11 bases between. The CDR3 region is CASSEGRGSSYEQYV. CDR3 nucleotides: TGCGCCAGCAGTGAGGGCAGGGGAAGCTCCTACGAGCAGTACGTC.

In the case of this clone: At one end the junction does not follow the germline gene, possibly because of a read error. The V and J genes are TRBV7-7 and TRBJ2-1; 8 bases map to TRBD2. The CDR3 loop spans 16 amino acids. Germline V CDR1 and CDR2: SSHAT, FNYEAQ (reference sequence). For the CDR3, the DNA is TGTGCTAGCAGCTCTAAAGCGGGGGTAAGTTTGGATGAGCAGTTCTTC. As protein: CASSSKAGVSLDEQFF.

The V and J genes are TRBV14 and TRBJ1-6; D perhaps matches TRBD1 (5 bases). CDR1 is SGHDN and CDR2 is FVKESK in the germline V gene. Deletions cut 1 base from V and 3 bases from J, with 10 bases between. The length of the CDR3 is 16 residues. The CDR3 is CASSQGQRIYNSPLHF. Written as DNA, the CDR3 is TGTGCCAGCAGCCAAGGACAGCGAATCTATAATTCACCCCTCCACTTT.

The chain uses TRBV5-6 and TRBJ2-5; D gene unclear. The length of the CDR3 is 13 residues. Germline lookup yields CDR1 SGHDT and CDR2 YYEEEE. V was clipped by 3 bases and J by 5 bases, with 11 bases between them. The CDR3 DNA follows: TGTGCCAGCAGCTCTACCAGCGCGGAGACCCAGTACTTC. Its protein product is CASSSTSAETQYF. Variable domain in full (rest from reference TRBV5-6 and TRBJ2-5): DAGVTQSPTHLIKTRGQQVTLRCSPKSGHDTVSWYQQALGQGPQFIFQYYEEEERQRGNFPDRFSGHQFPNYSSELNVNALLLGDSALYLCASSSTSAETQYFGPGTRLLVL.

V is TRBV7-9 and J is TRBJ1-6; maybe TRBD1 (6 bases). CDR3 length: 15 amino acids. V lost 6 bases and J 7 bases, leaving 16 bases between the germline ends. Germline V gene data show CDR1 as SEHNR and CDR2 as FQNEAQ (reference sequence). CDR3 in amino acids: CASRIQGLENSPLHF. The CDR3 DNA sequence: TGTGCCAGCAGGATACAGGGATTAGAGAATTCACCCCTCCACTTT.

The V gene is TRBV6-6, the J gene TRBJ1-6; D is undetermined. The CDR3 loop spans 14 amino acids. V was shortened by 7 bases and J by 10 bases, with 17 bases between the two germline ends. The germline V gene has CDR1 MNHNY and CDR2 SVGAGI (reference sequence). The CDR3 protein is CASNKGRVESPLHF. The CDR3 DNA sequence: TGTGCCAGCAATAAAGGGAGGGTGGAATCACCCCTCCACTTT.

The chain employs TRBV5-4 and TRBJ2-2, with D possibly being TRBD1 (6 bases). The CDR3 totals 15 residues. CDR1 is SGHNT, CDR2 YYREEE, per germline (reference sequence). Deletions cut 2 bases from V and 6 bases from J, with 14 bases between. The DNA of the CDR3 is TGTGCCAGCAGCTTTGGCAGGGGAAGAGCCGGGGAGCTGTTTTTT. It is translated as CASSFGRGRAGELFF.

This chain connects TRBV11-3 to TRBJ2-7; a possible D gene is TRBD2 (7 bases). The CDR3 runs 13 residues. Trimming removed 5 bases at V and 4 bases at J, with 12 bases between. Looked up from germline, CDR1 is SGHNT and CDR2 is YENEEA. This CDR3 reads CASSIGGGYEQYV. The CDR3 DNA sequence: TGTGCCAGCAGCATAGGGGGGGGTTACGAGCAGTACGTC.

The rearrangement joins TRBV6-1 to TRBJ1-4; D is perhaps TRBD1 (6 bases). Germline assignment: CDR1 MNHNS and CDR2 SASEGT. V was trimmed by 2 bases and J by 7 bases, leaving 11 bases between them. CDR3 length: 14 residues. The CDR3 region has the DNA TGTGCCAGCAGTGAAAGTAGGGGGAGTGAAAAACTGTTTTTT. Its protein is CASSESRGSEKLFF.

The rearrangement joins TRBV7-9 to TRBJ2-3, with TRBD1 identical over 7 bases. Germline lookup yields CDR1 SEHNR and CDR2 FQNEAQ (reference sequence). The CDR3 consists of 15 residues. With 5 bases clipped from V and 0 bases from J, the junction kept 5 bases outside the gene matches. CDR3 residues: CASSETGSSTDTQYF. The CDR3 DNA follows: TGTGCCAGCAGCGAGACAGGGTCTAGCACAGATACGCAGTATTTT.

This clone is a singleton in its sample. J is TRBJ2-1 and V is TRBV27; 7 bases are a match to TRBD1. V shed 2 bases, J shed 8 bases, and the junction held 6 bases outside the gene matches. Germline V gives CDR1 MNHEY, CDR2 SMNVEV (reference sequence). The CDR3 covers 14 residues. This CDR3 reads CASSLRGQADEQFF. In DNA form, the CDR3 reads TGTGCCAGCAGTTTACGCGGACAGGCGGATGAGCAGTTCTTC.

This clone was detected only once. The J gene is TRBJ1-4, the V gene TRBV5-5, with D unresolved. Deletions cut 2 bases from V and 7 bases from J, with 12 bases between. Germline CDR1 reads SGHKS; CDR2 reads YYEKEE (reference sequence). The CDR3 loop spans 14 amino acids. CDR3 coding DNA: TGTGCCAGCAGCTTTACAAGTTTTCTTGAAAAACTGTTTTTT. Encoded protein: CASSFTSFLEKLFF. The whole variable domain, remainder taken from reference TRBV5-5 and TRBJ1-4, is DAGVTQSPTHLIKTRGQQVTLRCSPISGHKSVSWYQQVLGQGPQFIFQYYEKEERGRGNFPDRFSARQFPNYSSELNVNALLLGDSALYLCASSFTSFLEKLFFGSGTQLSVL.

This chain connects TRBV2 to TRBJ1-5; D not certain. CDR3 length: 14 amino acids. Trimming took off 5 bases at V and 0 bases at J, with 8 bases between the two ends. CDR1 and CDR2 (germline): SNHLY, FYNNEI. CDR3 coding DNA: TGTGCCAGCAGTTACGACTATAGCAATCAGCCCCAGCATTTT. This sequence encodes CASSYDYSNQPQHF. Drawing the rest from reference TRBV2 and TRBJ1-5, the complete variable domain is EPEVTQTPSHQVTQMGQEVILRCVPISNHLYFYWYRQILGQKVEFLVSFYNNEISEKSEIFDDQFSVERPDGSNFTLKIRSTKLEDSAMYFCASSYDYSNQPQHFGDGTRLSIL.

This chain connects TRBV3-1 (or the pseudogene TRBV3-2) to TRBJ1-3, with 7 bases that match TRBD1. CDR1 and CDR2 (germline): LGHDT, YNNKEL (reference sequence). Losses at the gene ends were 4 bases for V and 0 bases for J; bases not matched to a gene: 0. The CDR3 runs 14 residues. The chain's CDR3 is CASSRQGSGNTIYF. The CDR3 DNA sequence: TGTGCCAGCAGCCGACAGGGCTCTGGAAACACCATATATTTT.

The V call is TRBV19, the J call TRBJ1-1; 9 nucleotides line up with TRBD1. Trimming at V came to 7 bases and at J to 8 bases, leaving 17 bases not matched to a gene. The length of the CDR3 is 16 residues. Germline V lookup: CDR1 LNHDA, CDR2 SQIVND (reference sequence). CDR3 in amino acids: CASTPGGWTGENEAFF. DNA of the CDR3: TGTGCCAGTACCCCCGGCGGGTGGACAGGGGAGAACGAAGCTTTCTTT.

The chain has TRBV3-1 (or the pseudogene TRBV3-2) and TRBJ2-3, with D perhaps TRBD2 (6 bases). Trimming pared 0 bases from V and 5 bases from J, leaving 24 bases between. The CDR3 covers 19 residues. Germline loops: CDR1 LGHDT, CDR2 YNNKEL (reference sequence). In DNA form, the CDR3 reads TGTGCCAGCAGCCAAGATCTCCCCCTCGGCGGGGTGCCAGGAGATACGCAGTATTTT. Translating it yields CASSQDLPLGGVPGDTQYF.

The chain has TRBV29-1 and TRBJ1-1, with D possibly being TRBD1 (6 bases). The ends were cut back, 4 bases at V and 3 bases at J, with 9 bases in the middle. This CDR3 is built from 12 residues. From germline, CDR1 is SQVTM and CDR2 ANQGSEA. The CDR3 reads CSVGGPDTEAFF. CDR3 DNA: TGCAGCGTTGGGGGGCCGGACACTGAAGCTTTCTTT.